The 4 T cell receptor beta chains presented below share a single source sample, sequenced in a study of blood T cells in healthy people across ages. A second roughly 6 to 11 cycle PCR used barcoded and J-beta primers. One entry per CDR3 protein results from TCRdb running MiXCR on the 5' RACE reads. The data contain more than 700,000 distinct CDR3 sequences, more than 35% of them singletons. Sequences were obtained from blood. These TCRs come from a man at least 80 years old in good health.

The rearrangement uses TRBV2 and TRBJ1-6, with D possibly matching TRBD1 (6 bases). The CDR3 is 15 amino acids. The V end was cut by 5 bases, the J end by 6 bases, with 14 bases between. Germline CDR1 and CDR2: SNHLY and FYNNEI. The CDR3 region has the DNA TGTGCCAGCAGTTCCCAGGGGAATCGTAATTCACCCCTCCACTTT. Translation gives CASSSQGNRNSPLHF. The whole variable domain, filled in from reference TRBV2 and TRBJ1-6, reads EPEVTQTPSHQVTQMGQEVILRCVPISNHLYFYWYRQILGQKVEFLVSFYNNEISEKSEIFDDQFSVERPDGSNFTLKIRSTKLEDSAMYFCASSSQGNRNSPLHFGNGTRLTVT.

The chain has TRBV5-1 and TRBJ2-1, with D unclear. This CDR3 has 15 amino acids. V was cut by 3 bases and J by 6 bases, with 16 bases left in between. Germline values: CDR1 SGHRS, CDR2 YFSETQ. For the CDR3, the DNA is TGCGCCAGCAGCTCAACCAGACGTTTTCGCAATGAGCAGTTCTTC. Its translation is CASSSTRRFRNEQFF.

This clonotype was seen ten or more times. A much larger clone differs by one base, so this may be a read error. The chain employs TRBV6-1 and TRBJ2-5; 8 bases are shared with TRBD2. V lost 4 bases and J lost 4; bases outside the gene matches: 8. Germline CDR1 and CDR2: MNHNS and SASEGT. This CDR3 spans 15 amino acids. CDR3 coding DNA: TGTGCCAGCAGTGGAGCGGGACTAGTAGGAGAGACCCAGTACTTC. Encoded protein: CASSGAGLVGETQYF.

V and J are TRBV2 and TRBJ2-2; D remains unclear. Per germline, CDR1 SNHLY and CDR2 FYNNEI. The CDR3 contains 13 residues. The V and J ends lost 7 bases and 1 base respectively, with 7 bases between them. The CDR3 DNA reads TGTGCCAGCAATACACAGAACACCGGGGAGCTGTTTTTT. As protein: CASNTQNTGELFF.